These T cell receptor beta chains were read from a single sample in a study of chronic HIV infection and antiretroviral therapy. TCRdb re-called the 5' RACE reads with MiXCR, one entry per CDR3 protein. There are 25,000 to 35,000 distinct CDR3 sequences in the sample; roughly 9.1% occur only once, and under 3% lies in the top ten. The sample was peripheral blood. The receptors here all came from an adult who had HIV and had not received antiretroviral therapy, or was an uninfected healthy control (not recorded which). Both conserved end residues are part of each CDR3. D genes are given only for firm matches. A clone size is listed for some rows: how often the clone was seen (once, few, many), or a class if it is expanded.

v_call	d_call	j_call	clone_size	cdr3_nt	cdr3_aa
TRBV20-1	NA	TRBJ1-6	many	TGCAGTGCTAGAGAGGCCAGGGATAATTCACCCCTCCACTTT	CSAREARDNSPLHF
TRBV5-1	TRBD1	TRBJ1-6	few	TGCGCCAGCAGCTTGGCTCTCAGGGGGCATTCACCCCTCCACTTT	CASSLALRGHSPLHF
TRBV30	TRBD2	TRBJ2-2	many	TGTGCCTGGAGTTCCCTAGCGGACACCGGGGAGCTGTTTTTT	CAWSSLADTGELFF
TRBV29-1	TRBD1	TRBJ1-1	many	TGCAGCGTAAGATGGACAGGGAGGACCACTGAAGCTTTCTTT	CSVRWTGRTTEAFF
TRBV29-1	TRBD1	TRBJ1-6	NA	TGCAGCGCCCGAGGACAGGGGAACTCACCCCTCCACTTT	CSARGQGNSPLHF
TRBV6-7	NA	TRBJ1-1	many	TGTGCCAGCAGTTACACAGAGAACAGGGAGGGTGAAGCTTTCTTT	CASSYTENREGEAFF
TRBV2	TRBD2	TRBJ2-7	few	TGTGCCAGCAGTGAAGTCGGTAGCGGGGTCGAGCAGTACTTC	CASSEVGSGVEQYF
TRBV7-8	TRBD2	TRBJ2-1	many	TGTGCCAGCAGCTTAGCCGGGGACTACTACAATGAGCAGTTCTTC	CASSLAGDYYNEQFF
TRBV20-1	NA	TRBJ2-2	many	TGCAGTGCCCAATCGTGGGCCGGGGAGCTGTTTTTT	CSAQSWAGELFF
TRBV6-2/TRBV6-3	NA	TRBJ2-5	NA	TGTGCCAGCAGTTACTCGAGTCCAGGGTCGTACCAAGAGACCCAGTACTTC	CASSYSSPGSYQETQYF
TRBV29-1	NA	TRBJ1-1	many	TGCAGCGTTGAGAGGAGATTGAACACTGAAGCTTTCTTT	CSVERRLNTEAFF
TRBV4-3	TRBD2	TRBJ2-1	NA	TGCGCCAGCAGCCAGGCCGGACTAGCGGGGGGCCGGGATGAGCAGTTCTTC	CASSQAGLAGGRDEQFF
TRBV12-3/TRBV12-4	TRBD2	TRBJ2-1	many	TGTGCCAGCAGTCCCAGCGGGAGGAGAGGTGAGCAGTTCTTC	CASSPSGRRGEQFF
TRBV25-1	TRBD1	TRBJ2-2	many	TGTGCCAGCAGTGGGCTTGACAGGGGAAAGAACACCGGGGAGCTGTTTTTT	CASSGLDRGKNTGELFF
TRBV2	NA	TRBJ1-3	many	TGTGCCACCATTGGAAGGGCGGGAAACACCATATATTTT	CATIGRAGNTIYF
TRBV12-3/TRBV12-4	NA	TRBJ2-6	few	TGTGCCAGCAGTTTCGGGACTCCTGGGGCCAACGTCCTGACTTTC	CASSFGTPGANVLTF
TRBV6-1	TRBD2	TRBJ2-1	many	TGTGCCAGCAGTACCATAGCGGGGGCCTACAATGAGCAGTTCTTC	CASSTIAGAYNEQFF
TRBV29-1	NA	TRBJ1-6	medium-sized	TGCAGCGTTGAAGACGGGCAGGGAGATTCACCCCTCCACTTT	CSVEDGQGDSPLHF
TRBV6-1	NA	TRBJ1-4	many	TGTGCCAGCAGGGACCCGGGCCGAAAACTGTTTTTT	CASRDPGRKLFF
TRBV12-3/TRBV12-4	NA	TRBJ2-7	few	TGTGCCAGCGGTGCCGAAATCTCCTACGAGCAGTACTTC	CASGAEISYEQYF
TRBV9	TRBD2	TRBJ2-3	many	TGTGCCAGCAGCGTAGTGCGCGGGGGGTACGGCACAGATACGCAGTATTTT	CASSVVRGGYGTDTQYF
TRBV10-3	NA	TRBJ1-1	many	TGTGCCATCAGTGAATGGGACACAAACACTGAAGCTTTCTTT	CAISEWDTNTEAFF
TRBV4-2	NA	TRBJ1-1	many	TGTGCCAGCAGCCTCCGACAGATCGCTGAAGCTTTCTTT	CASSLRQIAEAFF
TRBV19	NA	TRBJ2-6	many	TGTGCCAGTAGTATGGGAGAGGGGTCTGGGGCCAACGTCCTGACTTTC	CASSMGEGSGANVLTF
TRBV11-2	NA	TRBJ1-2	many	TGTGCCAGCAGCTCGGAGACCTCCTATGGCTACACCTTC	CASSSETSYGYTF
TRBV29-1	TRBD1	TRBJ1-1	many	TGCAGCTCCATTCTAGGGACAGGGCCCACTGAAGCTTTCTTT	CSSILGTGPTEAFF
TRBV9	TRBD2	TRBJ2-1	NA	TGTGCCAGCAGCGGAACCTGGGGCGGGAGCTCCTACAATGAGCAGTTCTTC	CASSGTWGGSSYNEQFF
TRBV29-1	TRBD1	TRBJ2-3	many	TGCAGCGTGACAGGGAAGATTACAGATACGCAGTATTTT	CSVTGKITDTQYF